This entry concerns a single TCR beta chain. This entry is derived from a study of blood T cell repertoires in COVID-19. Overall study: Nucleic acid was either cDNA or gDNA, and it came from T cells, B-cell-depleted T cells, or PBMCs.

Clones were read by immunoSEQ multiplex PCR, and TCRdb kept only the in-frame ones, dropping some. The sample lists 65,000 to 70,000 clones, around 86% seen once, with 4% to 5.5% in the top ten. Sequenced sample: peripheral blood. This TCR derives from a man between 50 and 59 years old with active COVID-19.

CDR3 DNA: TGTGCCAGCAGTTTTGGGACAGGGGGGCGGGAGACCCAGTACTTC. It is translated as CASSFGTGGRETQYF. The gene calls are TRBV28 and TRBJ2-5; 11 nucleotides match TRBD1. Germline loops: CDR1 MDHEN, CDR2 SYDVKM. After removal of 3 bases from V and 5 bases from J, the junction contained 5 bases not matched to a gene. This CDR3 is built from 15 residues.